The 17 T cell receptor beta chains below all came from one sample that was sequenced in a study of T cell repertoires in cytomegalovirus infection. TCRdb processed the reads anew with MiXCR; each CDR3 protein has one entry. The sample holds about 190,000 distinct CDR3 sequences, roughly 27% seen once. What was sequenced was PBMCs. These receptors all come from a human donor in good health (CMV status not recorded). Some clones in this sample may be carry-over from other donors' samples.

The rearrangement links TRBV20-1 to TRBJ2-7; perhaps TRBD1 as D (5 bases). The CDR3 is 11 residues long. The germline V and J ends were trimmed by 5 bases and 3 bases, with 8 bases remaining between them. CDR1 DFQATT and CDR2 SNEGSKA come from the germline V gene (reference sequence). The CDR3 DNA is TGCAGTGCTCGAACAGGCTACGAGCAGTACTTC. It specifies CSARTGYEQYF.

The genes are TRBV12-5 and TRBJ1-1, with D unclear. The CDR3 consists of 13 residues. V lost 2 bases and J 8 bases, leaving 12 bases between the germline ends. CDR1 and CDR2 (germline): LGHNT, FRNRAP. CDR3 loop: CASGLSRRAEAFF. Here the CDR3 DNA reads TGTGCTAGTGGTTTGTCGAGGAGAGCCGAAGCTTTCTTT.

The V and J genes are TRBV4-1 and TRBJ1-2; the D is unclear. This CDR3 is built from 15 residues. Germline CDR1 reads MGHRA; CDR2 reads YSYEKL. Deletions cut 0 bases from V and 8 bases from J, with 16 bases between. The CDR3 coding sequence is TGCGCCAGCAGCCAAGAACCCCAAAGTGACGACGGCTACACCTTC. The encoded protein is CASSQEPQSDDGYTF.

The gene calls are TRBV5-1 and TRBJ1-1, with D maybe TRBD1 (6 bases). Germline assignment: CDR1 SGHRS and CDR2 YFSETQ. The CDR3 runs 18 residues. V was cut by 2 bases and J by 3 bases, with 23 bases left in between. CDR3 sequence reads: CASSLPRGGMTEDTEAFF. The CDR3 region has the DNA TGCGCCAGCAGCTTACCAAGGGGGGGGATGACCGAAGACACTGAAGCTTTCTTT. The whole variable domain, remainder taken from reference TRBV5-1 and TRBJ1-1, is KAGVTQTPRYLIKTRGQQVTLSCSPISGHRSVSWYQQTPGQGLQFLFEYFSETQRNKGNFPGRFSGRQFSNSRSEMNVSTLELGDSALYLCASSLPRGGMTEDTEAFFGQGTRLTVV.

The chain couples TRBV18 to TRBJ2-7, with TRBD1 identical over 10 bases. Germline CDR1 and CDR2: KGHSH and LQKENI. V lost 2 bases, J lost 5 bases, and 9 bases stayed unmatched. The CDR3 has 16 amino acids. The chain's CDR3 is CASSPAGGTGAHEQYF. The DNA of the CDR3 is TGTGCCAGCTCACCAGCTGGCGGGACAGGGGCCCACGAGCAGTACTTC.

This clonotype was found many times. CDR3 DNA: TGTGCCAGCACCGAGGGGGACAGGGGGAAAACTCGCAATCAGCCCCAGCATTTT. Amino acid sequence: CASTEGDRGKTRNQPQHF. The rearrangement links TRBV11-2 to TRBJ1-5; TRBD1 matches at 11 bases. The germline V gene has CDR1 SGHAT and CDR2 FQNNGV. The CDR3 loop spans 18 amino acids. V lost 7 bases and J lost 2; bases outside the gene matches: 13.

The chain links TRBV29-1 to TRBJ2-1; D is possibly TRBD1 (5 bases). V was shortened by 1 base and J by 0 bases, with 16 bases between the two germline ends. There are 17 residues in the CDR3. The germline V gene encodes CDR1 SQVTM and CDR2 ANQGSEA. In DNA form, the CDR3 reads TGCAGCGTTGAAGGGCGGCCAGGGATTAGCTCCTACAATGAGCAGTTCTTC. Translation gives CSVEGRPGISSYNEQFF.

The rearrangement links TRBV20-1 to TRBJ2-5; 9 bases are a match to TRBD2. The CDR3 runs to 15 residues. V was pared by 0 bases and J by 10 bases, with 12 bases of the junction left unmatched. Germline loops: CDR1 DFQATT, CDR2 SNEGSKA (reference sequence). The CDR3 sequence is CSARETSAGGPVQYF. In DNA, the CDR3 is TGCAGTGCTAGAGAAACATCGGCGGGGGGGCCGGTCCAGTACTTC.

The gene calls are TRBV11-2 and TRBJ2-1; TRBD2 aligns across 9 bases. Germline loops: CDR1 SGHAT, CDR2 FQNNGV. The CDR3 extends over 15 amino acids. The V and J ends lost 5 bases and 4 bases, in that order; junction bases with no gene match: 6. The CDR3 sequence: CASSPFSGGYNEQFF. The CDR3 bases are TGTGCCAGCAGCCCATTTAGCGGGGGTTACAATGAGCAGTTCTTC.

The V call is TRBV19, the J call TRBJ1-5; no clear D. CDR1 and CDR2 (germline): LNHDA, SQIVND (reference sequence). The CDR3 extends over 15 amino acids. Between the trimmed V and J ends, which lost 1 base and 3 bases, there was a span of 10 bases. The chain's CDR3 is CASSIGSGANQPQHF. The CDR3 DNA sequence: TGTGCCAGTAGTATAGGATCAGGAGCCAATCAGCCCCAGCATTTT.

The chain employs TRBV7-4 and TRBJ2-1; no clear D. Germline loops: CDR1 SGHVT, CDR2 SQSDAQ. The CDR3 is 13 residues long. Deletions cut 3 bases from V and 6 bases from J, with 9 bases between. CDR3 residues: CASSFGLGNEQFF. CDR3 nucleotide sequence: TGTGCCAGCAGCTTCGGGCTAGGCAATGAGCAGTTCTTC.

The chain couples TRBV7-9 to TRBJ1-2; 10 bases line up with TRBD1. This CDR3 region has 15 residues. The V gene end was trimmed by 5 bases and the J gene end by 6 bases; junction bases not matched to a gene: 9. CDR1 and CDR2 (germline): SEHNR, FQNEAQ (reference sequence). The CDR3 here is CASSRDRGREDGYTF. The CDR3 DNA reads TGTGCCAGCAGCCGGGACAGGGGCAGAGAGGATGGCTACACCTTC.

This clonotype appeared a few times. V gene TRBV6-5 combines with J gene TRBJ2-2, with D perhaps given as TRBD1 or TRBD2 (5 bases each). Trimming took off 5 bases at V and 4 bases at J, with 11 bases between the two ends. Looked up from germline, CDR1 is MNHEY and CDR2 is SVGAGI. The CDR3 loop spans 14 amino acids. The CDR3: CASSEGTTTGELFF. CDR3 nucleotide sequence: TGTGCCAGCAGTGAAGGGACGACCACCGGGGAGCTGTTTTTT.

To note about this clonotype: Sequence at one end of the junction differs from germline and may be a read error. CDR3 DNA: TGTGCCAGCAGTGAGGGACAGCCTTACACAGATAAGCAGTATTTT. It translates to CASSEGQPYTDKQYF. The V gene is TRBV6-2 or TRBV6-3, the J gene TRBJ2-3; 7 positions match TRBD1. Looked up from germline, CDR1 is MNHEY and CDR2 is SVGEGT. The CDR3 is 15 residues long.

V usage is TRBV27 and J usage is TRBJ1-3; D call uncertain. Trimming stripped 4 bases from V and 4 bases from J, with 11 bases between. Germline loops: CDR1 MNHEY, CDR2 SMNVEV (reference sequence). The CDR3 spans 14 residues. This chain's CDR3 is CASSYSALGNTIYF. CDR3 bases: TGTGCCAGCAGTTACTCGGCTCTGGGAAACACCATATATTTT.

V is TRBV7-9 and J is TRBJ1-2, with no clear D. The V gene's germline CDR1 is SEHNR and CDR2 FQNEAQ (reference sequence). This CDR3 contains 13 residues. V lost 5 bases and J 0 bases, leaving 7 bases between the germline ends. CDR3 in DNA: TGTGCCAGCAGCCCAAGTACTAACTATGGCTACACCTTC. The encoded protein is CASSPSTNYGYTF. The entire variable domain, with the rest obtained from reference TRBV7-9 and TRBJ1-2, is as follows: DTGVSQNPRHKITKRGQNVTFRCDPISEHNRLYWYRQTLGQGPEFLTYFQNEAQLEKSRLLSDRFSAERPKGSFSTLEIQRTEQGDSAMYLCASSPSTNYGYTFGSGTRLTVV.

This clonotype turned up a few times. This chain connects TRBV19 to TRBJ2-7, with D perhaps TRBD1 or TRBD2 (5 bases each). The germline gives CDR1 LNHDA, CDR2 SQIVND (reference sequence). The germline V and J ends were trimmed by 5 bases and 4 bases, with 18 bases remaining between them. This CDR3 has 15 residues. In nucleotides, the CDR3 is TGTGCCAGTAGTCCATTCAGGGAGACTCCTTACGAGCAGTACTTC. Protein product: CASSPFRETPYEQYF.